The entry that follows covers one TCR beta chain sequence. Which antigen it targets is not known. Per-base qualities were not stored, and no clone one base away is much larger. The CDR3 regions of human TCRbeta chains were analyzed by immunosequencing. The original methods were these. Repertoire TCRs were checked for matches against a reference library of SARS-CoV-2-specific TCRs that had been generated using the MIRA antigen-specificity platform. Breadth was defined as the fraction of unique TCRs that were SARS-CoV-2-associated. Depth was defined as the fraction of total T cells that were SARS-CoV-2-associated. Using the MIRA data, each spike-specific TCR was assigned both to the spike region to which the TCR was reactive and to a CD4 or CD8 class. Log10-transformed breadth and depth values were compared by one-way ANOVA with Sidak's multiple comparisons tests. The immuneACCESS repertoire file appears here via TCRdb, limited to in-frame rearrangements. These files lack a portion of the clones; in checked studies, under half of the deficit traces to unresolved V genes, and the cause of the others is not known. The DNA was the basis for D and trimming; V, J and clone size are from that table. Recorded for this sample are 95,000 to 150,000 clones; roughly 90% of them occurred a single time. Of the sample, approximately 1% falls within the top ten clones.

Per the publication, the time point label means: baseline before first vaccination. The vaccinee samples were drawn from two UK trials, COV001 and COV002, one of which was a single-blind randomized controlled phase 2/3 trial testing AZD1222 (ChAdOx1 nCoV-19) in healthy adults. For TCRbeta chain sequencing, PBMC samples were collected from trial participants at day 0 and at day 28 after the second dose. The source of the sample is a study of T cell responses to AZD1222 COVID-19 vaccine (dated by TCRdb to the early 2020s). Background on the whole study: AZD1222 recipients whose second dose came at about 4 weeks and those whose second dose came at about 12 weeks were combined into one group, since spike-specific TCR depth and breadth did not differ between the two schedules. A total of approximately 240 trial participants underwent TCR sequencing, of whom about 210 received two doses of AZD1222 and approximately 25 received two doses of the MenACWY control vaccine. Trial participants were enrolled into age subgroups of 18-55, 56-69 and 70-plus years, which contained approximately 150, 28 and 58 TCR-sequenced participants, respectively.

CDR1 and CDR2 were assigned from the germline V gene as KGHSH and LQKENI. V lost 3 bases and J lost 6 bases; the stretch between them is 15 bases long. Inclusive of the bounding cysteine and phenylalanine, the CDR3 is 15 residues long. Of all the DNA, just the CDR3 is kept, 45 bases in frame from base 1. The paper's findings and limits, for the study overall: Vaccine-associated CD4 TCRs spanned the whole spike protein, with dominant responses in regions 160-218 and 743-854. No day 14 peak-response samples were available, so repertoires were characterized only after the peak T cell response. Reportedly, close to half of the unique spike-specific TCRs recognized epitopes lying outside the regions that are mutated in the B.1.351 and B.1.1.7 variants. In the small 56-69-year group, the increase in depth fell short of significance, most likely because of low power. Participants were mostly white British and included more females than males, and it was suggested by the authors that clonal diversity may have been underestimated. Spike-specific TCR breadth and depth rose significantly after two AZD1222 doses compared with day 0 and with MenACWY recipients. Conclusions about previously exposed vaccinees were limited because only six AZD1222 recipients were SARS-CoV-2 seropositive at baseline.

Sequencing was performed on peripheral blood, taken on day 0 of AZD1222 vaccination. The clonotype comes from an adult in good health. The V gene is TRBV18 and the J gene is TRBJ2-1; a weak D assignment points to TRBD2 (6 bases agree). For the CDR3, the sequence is CASSPTGLPGNEQFF. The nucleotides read TGTGCCAGCTCACCCACGGGACTCCCTGGCAATGAGCAGTTCTTC.